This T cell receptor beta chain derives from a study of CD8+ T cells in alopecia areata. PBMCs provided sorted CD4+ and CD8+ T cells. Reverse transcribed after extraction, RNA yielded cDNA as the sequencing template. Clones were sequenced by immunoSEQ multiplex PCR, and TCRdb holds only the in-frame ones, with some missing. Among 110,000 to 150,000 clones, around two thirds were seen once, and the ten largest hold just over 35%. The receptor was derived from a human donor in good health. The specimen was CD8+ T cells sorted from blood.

CDR3 DNA sequence: TGTGCCACCAGCAGTGGGGGACTAGCGGGAGACGAGCAGTACTTC. Translating gives CATSSGGLAGDEQYF. The V gene is TRBV15, the J gene TRBJ2-7; 14 bases align to TRBD2. Germline assignment: CDR1 LNHNV and CDR2 YYDKDF (reference sequence). V was pared by 3 bases and J by 5 bases, with 3 bases of the junction left unmatched. There are 15 residues in the CDR3.